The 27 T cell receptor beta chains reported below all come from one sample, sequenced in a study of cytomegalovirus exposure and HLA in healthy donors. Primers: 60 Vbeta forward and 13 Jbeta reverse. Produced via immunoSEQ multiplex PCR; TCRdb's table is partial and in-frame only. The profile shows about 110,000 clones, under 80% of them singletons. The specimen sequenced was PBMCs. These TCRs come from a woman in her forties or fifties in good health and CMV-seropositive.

The CDR3, as DNA: TGTGCCAGCAGCACGGGACAGGGGATGTTCTACGAGCAGTACTTC. Encoded protein: CASSTGQGMFYEQYF. V is TRBV7-9 and J is TRBJ2-7, with TRBD1 matching 10 bases. In germline, CDR1 is SEHNR, CDR2 FQNEAQ (reference sequence). J was trimmed by 3 bases and V by 5 bases; bases with no gene match: 7. CDR3 length: 15 residues.

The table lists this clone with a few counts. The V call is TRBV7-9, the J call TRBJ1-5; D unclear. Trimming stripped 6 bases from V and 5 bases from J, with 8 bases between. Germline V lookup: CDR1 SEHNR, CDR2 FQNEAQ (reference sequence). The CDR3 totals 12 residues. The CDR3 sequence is CASSLSHQPQHF. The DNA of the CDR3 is TGTGCCAGCAGTTTGAGCCATCAGCCCCAGCATTTT.

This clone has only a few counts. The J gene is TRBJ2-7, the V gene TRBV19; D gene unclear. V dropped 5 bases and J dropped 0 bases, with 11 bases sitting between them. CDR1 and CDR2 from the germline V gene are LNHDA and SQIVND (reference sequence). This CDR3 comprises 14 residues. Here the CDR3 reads CASSQTSSSYEQYF. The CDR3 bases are TGTGCCAGTAGTCAAACTTCTTCCTCCTACGAGCAGTACTTC.

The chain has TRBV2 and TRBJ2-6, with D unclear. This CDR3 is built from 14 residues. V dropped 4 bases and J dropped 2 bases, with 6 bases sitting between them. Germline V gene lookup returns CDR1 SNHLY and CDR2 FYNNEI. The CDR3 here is CASSAPPGANVLTF. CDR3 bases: TGTGCCAGCAGTGCTCCCCCTGGGGCCAACGTCCTGACTTTC.

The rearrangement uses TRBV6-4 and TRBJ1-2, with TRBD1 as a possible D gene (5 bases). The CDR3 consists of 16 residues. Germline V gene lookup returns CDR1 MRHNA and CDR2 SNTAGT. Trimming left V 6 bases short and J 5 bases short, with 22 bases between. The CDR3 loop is CASSVEQEGGDYGYTF. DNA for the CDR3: TGTGCCAGCAGCGTTGAGCAAGAGGGAGGGGATTATGGCTACACCTTC.

CDR3 coding DNA: TGTGCCGATGCACCAGGCTTTAGCACAGATACGCAGTATTTT. It translates to CADAPGFSTDTQYF. The J gene is TRBJ2-3, the V gene TRBV5-4; D gene uncertain. CDR1 is SGHNT, CDR2 YYREEE, per germline (reference sequence). With 10 bases removed from V and 0 bases from J, the gap between germline ends came to 15 bases. The CDR3 is 14 residues long.

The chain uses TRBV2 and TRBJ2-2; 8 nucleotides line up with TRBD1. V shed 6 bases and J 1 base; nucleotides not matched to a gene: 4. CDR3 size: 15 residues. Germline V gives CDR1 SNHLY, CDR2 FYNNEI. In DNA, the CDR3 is TGTGCCAGCAGCCGGACAGGGCGGAACACCGGGGAGCTGTTTTTT. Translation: CASSRTGRNTGELFF.

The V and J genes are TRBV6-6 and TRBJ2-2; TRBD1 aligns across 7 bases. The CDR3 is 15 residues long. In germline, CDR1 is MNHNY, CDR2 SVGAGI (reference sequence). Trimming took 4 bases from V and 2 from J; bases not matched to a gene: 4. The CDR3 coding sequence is TGTGCCAGCAGTTCCCGGGACAGTAACACCGGGGAGCTGTTTTTT. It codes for CASSSRDSNTGELFF.

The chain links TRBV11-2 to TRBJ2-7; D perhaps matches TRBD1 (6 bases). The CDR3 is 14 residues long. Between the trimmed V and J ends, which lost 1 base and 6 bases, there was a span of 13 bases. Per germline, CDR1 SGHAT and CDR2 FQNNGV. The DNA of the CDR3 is TGTGCCAGCAGCTTAGGGGGACACCCCGGCGAGCAGTACTTC. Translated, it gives CASSLGGHPGEQYF.

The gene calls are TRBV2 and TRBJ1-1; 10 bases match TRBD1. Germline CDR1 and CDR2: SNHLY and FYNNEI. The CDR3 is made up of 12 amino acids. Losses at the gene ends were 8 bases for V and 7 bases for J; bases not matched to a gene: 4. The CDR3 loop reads CASVRDRGEAFF. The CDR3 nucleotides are TGTGCCAGCGTTAGGGACAGGGGTGAAGCTTTCTTT.

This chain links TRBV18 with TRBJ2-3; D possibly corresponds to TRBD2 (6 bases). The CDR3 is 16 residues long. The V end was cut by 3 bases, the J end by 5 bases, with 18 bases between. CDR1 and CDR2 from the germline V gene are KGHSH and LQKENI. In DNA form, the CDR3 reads TGTGCCAGCTCACCGGGCGGGGTGGTGGGTCAAGATACGCAGTATTTT. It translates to CASSPGGVVGQDTQYF.

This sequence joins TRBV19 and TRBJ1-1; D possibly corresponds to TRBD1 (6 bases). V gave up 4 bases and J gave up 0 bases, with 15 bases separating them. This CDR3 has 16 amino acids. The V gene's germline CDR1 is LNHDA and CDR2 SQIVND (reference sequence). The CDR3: CASSTVHGGMNTEAFF. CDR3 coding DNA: TGTGCCAGTAGTACCGTCCATGGGGGCATGAACACTGAAGCTTTCTTT.

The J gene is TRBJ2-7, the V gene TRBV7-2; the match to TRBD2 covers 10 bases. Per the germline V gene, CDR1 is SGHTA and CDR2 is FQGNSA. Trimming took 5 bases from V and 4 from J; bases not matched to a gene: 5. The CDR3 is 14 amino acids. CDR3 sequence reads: CASSASGRGYEQYF. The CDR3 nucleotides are TGTGCCAGCAGCGCTAGCGGGAGAGGTTACGAGCAGTACTTC.

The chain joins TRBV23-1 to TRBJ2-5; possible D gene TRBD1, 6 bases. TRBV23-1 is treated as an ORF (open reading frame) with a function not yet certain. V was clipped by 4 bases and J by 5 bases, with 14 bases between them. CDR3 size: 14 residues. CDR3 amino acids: CASSLFDRMETQYF. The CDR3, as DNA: TGCGCCAGCAGTCTATTCGACAGGATGGAGACCCAGTACTTC.

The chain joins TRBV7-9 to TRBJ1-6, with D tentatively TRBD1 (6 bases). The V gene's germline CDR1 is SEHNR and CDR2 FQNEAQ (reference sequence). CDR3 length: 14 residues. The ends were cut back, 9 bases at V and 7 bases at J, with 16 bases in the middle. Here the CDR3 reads CARPLGGGNSPLHF. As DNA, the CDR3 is TGTGCCAGGCCCTTGGGAGGGGGGAATTCACCCCTCCACTTT.

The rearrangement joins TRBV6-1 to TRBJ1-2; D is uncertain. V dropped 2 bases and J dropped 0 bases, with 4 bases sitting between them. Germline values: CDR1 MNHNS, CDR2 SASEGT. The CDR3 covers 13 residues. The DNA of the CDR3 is TGTGCCAGCAGTGAACTTTCTAACTATGGCTACACCTTC. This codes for CASSELSNYGYTF.

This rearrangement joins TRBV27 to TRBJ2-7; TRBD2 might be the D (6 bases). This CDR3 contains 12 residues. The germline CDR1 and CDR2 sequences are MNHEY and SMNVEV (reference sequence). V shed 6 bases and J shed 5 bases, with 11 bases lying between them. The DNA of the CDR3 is TGTGCCAGCAGGCGACTAGGTCACGAGCAGTACTTC. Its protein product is CASRRLGHEQYF.

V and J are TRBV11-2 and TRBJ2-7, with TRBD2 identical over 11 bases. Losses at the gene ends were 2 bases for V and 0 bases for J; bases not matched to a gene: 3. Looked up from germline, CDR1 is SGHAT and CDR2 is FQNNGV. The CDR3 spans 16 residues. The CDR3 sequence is CASSLLAGGSSYEQYF. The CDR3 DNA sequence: TGTGCCAGCAGCTTACTAGCGGGGGGAAGCTCCTACGAGCAGTACTTC.

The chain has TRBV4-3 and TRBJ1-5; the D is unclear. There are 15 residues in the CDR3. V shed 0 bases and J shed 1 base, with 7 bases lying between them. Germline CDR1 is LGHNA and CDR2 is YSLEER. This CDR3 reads CASSQDMGSNQPQHF. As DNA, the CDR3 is TGCGCCAGCAGCCAAGATATGGGCAGCAATCAGCCCCAGCATTTT.

In nucleotides, the CDR3 is TGTGCCAGCAGCTTAGCGCAGGGAGGGCAGGATGGGACCCAGTACTTC. This gives the protein CASSLAQGGQDGTQYF. This chain connects TRBV7-9 to TRBJ2-5, with 7 bases aligning to TRBD2. There are 16 residues in the CDR3. Germline assignment: CDR1 SEHNR and CDR2 FQNEAQ (reference sequence). Trimming at V came to 0 bases and at J to 7 bases, leaving 11 bases not matched to a gene.

Written as DNA, the CDR3 is TGCGCCAGCAGCTTGGATACGGGTAACTATGGCTACACCTTC. Encoded protein: CASSLDTGNYGYTF. The rearrangement uses TRBV5-1 and TRBJ1-2; no definite D call. Germline CDR1 is SGHRS and CDR2 is YFSETQ. The V gene lost 0 bases and the J gene lost 1 base, with 7 bases spanning the gap. This CDR3 region has 14 residues.

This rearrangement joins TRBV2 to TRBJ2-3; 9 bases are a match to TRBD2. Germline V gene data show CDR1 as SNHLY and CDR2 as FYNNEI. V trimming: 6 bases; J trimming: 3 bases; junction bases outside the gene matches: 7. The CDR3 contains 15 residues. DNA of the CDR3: TGTGCCAGCAGACCCCCAGGACTAGCGACAGATACGCAGTATTTT. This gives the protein CASRPPGLATDTQYF.

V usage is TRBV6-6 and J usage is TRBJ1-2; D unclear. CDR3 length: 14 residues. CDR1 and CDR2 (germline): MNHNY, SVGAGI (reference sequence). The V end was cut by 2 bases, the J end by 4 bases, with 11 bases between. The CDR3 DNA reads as TGTGCCAGCAGTTACGACGGAGTTAGCTATGGCTACACCTTC. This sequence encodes CASSYDGVSYGYTF.

DNA of the CDR3: TGTGCCAGCAGCTTGAGGAGGGGTCGGGAAGAGACCCAGTACTTC. This codes for CASSLRRGREETQYF. J is TRBJ2-5 and V is TRBV5-6; weak D call: TRBD2 (6 bases). The CDR3 loop spans 15 amino acids. Trimming cost V 1 base and J 3 bases, with 13 bases left between them. Germline V gene lookup returns CDR1 SGHDT and CDR2 YYEEEE.

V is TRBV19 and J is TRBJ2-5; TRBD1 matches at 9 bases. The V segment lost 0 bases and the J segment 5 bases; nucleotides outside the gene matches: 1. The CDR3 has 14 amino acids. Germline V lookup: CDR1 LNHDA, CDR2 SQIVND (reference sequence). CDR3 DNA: TGTGCCAGTAGTATAGAAGGACAGGGGGAGACCCAGTACTTC. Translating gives CASSIEGQGETQYF.

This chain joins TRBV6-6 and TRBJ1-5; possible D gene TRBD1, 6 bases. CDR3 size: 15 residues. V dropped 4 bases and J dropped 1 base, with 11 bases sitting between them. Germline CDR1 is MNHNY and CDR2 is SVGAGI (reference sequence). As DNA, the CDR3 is TGTGCCAGCAGTTCACAGGGCTTGAGCAATCAGCCCCAGCATTTT. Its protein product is CASSSQGLSNQPQHF.

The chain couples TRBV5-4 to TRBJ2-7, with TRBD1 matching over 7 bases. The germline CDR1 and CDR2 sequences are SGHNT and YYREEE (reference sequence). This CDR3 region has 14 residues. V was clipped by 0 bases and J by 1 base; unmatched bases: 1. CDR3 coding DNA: TGTGCCAGCAGCTTGGGGGGACAGTCCTACGAGCAGTACTTC. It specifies CASSLGGQSYEQYF.